This T cell receptor beta chain was recorded in a study of shared clonotypes between healthy human individuals. Notes on this clone: Its antigen is as yet unknown.

The germline V gene encodes CDR1 SGHTA and CDR2 FQGNSA. The length of the CDR3 is 13 residues. Deletions cut 8 bases from V and 1 base from J, with 11 bases between. Sequenced by immunoSEQ multiplex PCR; TCRdb stores in-frame clones only, minus some. The sample lists about 2 million clones, 85% to 95% occurring once. Points from the study as a whole: Collection of samples was limited to blood; tissue repertoires likely differ. Unshared clonotypes carried lower generation probabilities than those common to all four donors.

CD8 cells regarded as naive lacked CD45RO, were positively chosen for CCR7, and omitted terminally differentiated effector memory CD45RA+ cells. The origin of this receptor is a man aged 18 to 29 in good health. The sequencing sample was made of naive CD8+ T cells sorted from blood. The V gene is TRBV7-2, the J gene TRBJ1-1, with a possible D match to TRBD1 (6 bases). Here the CDR3 reads CASHLGGNTEAFF. The CDR3 bases are TGTGCCAGCCATCTAGGGGGGAACACTGAAGCTTTCTTT.